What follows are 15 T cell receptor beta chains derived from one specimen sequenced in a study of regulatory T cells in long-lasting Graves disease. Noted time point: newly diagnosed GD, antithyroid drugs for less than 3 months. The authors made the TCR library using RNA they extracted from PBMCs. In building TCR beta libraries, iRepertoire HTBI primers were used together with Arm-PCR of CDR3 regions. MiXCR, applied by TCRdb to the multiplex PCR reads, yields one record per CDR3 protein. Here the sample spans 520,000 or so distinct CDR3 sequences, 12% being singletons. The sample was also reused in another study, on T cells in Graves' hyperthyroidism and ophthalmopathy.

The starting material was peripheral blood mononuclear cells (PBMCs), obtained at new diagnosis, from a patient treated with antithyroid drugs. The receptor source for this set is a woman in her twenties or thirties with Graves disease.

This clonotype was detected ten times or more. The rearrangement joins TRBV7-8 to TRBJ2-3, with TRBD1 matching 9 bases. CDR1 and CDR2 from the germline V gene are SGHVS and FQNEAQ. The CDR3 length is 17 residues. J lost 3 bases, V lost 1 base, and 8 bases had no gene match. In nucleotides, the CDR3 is TGTGCCAGCAGCTTAGGTCCGGGACAGGGACTTACAGATACGCAGTATTTT. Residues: CASSLGPGQGLTDTQYF.

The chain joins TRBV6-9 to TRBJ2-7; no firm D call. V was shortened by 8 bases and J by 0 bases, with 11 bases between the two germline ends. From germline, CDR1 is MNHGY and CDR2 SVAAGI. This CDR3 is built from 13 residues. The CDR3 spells CASEDGDSYEQYF. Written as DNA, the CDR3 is TGTGCCAGCGAAGACGGCGACTCCTACGAGCAGTACTTC.

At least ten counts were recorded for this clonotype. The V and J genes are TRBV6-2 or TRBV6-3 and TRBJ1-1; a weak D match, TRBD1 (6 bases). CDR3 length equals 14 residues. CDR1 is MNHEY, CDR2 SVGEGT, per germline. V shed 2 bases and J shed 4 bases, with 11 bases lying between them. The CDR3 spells CASSYAGVGTEAFF. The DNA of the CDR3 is TGTGCCAGCAGTTACGCAGGGGTCGGCACTGAAGCTTTCTTT.

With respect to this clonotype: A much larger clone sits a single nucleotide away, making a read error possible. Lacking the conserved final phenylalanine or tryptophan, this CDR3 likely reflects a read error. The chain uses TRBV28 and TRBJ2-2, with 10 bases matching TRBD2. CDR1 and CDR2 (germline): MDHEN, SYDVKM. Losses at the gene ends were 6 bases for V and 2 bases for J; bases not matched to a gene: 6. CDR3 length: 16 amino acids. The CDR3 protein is CASSDTSGENTGELFL. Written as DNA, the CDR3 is TGTGCCAGCAGCGACACTAGCGGGGAAAACACCGGGGAGCTGTTTCTT.

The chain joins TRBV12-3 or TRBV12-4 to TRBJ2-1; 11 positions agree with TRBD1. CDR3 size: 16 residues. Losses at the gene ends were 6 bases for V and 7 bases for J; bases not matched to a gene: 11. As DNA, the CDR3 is TGTGCCAGCAGCACAACCGGGACAGGGGGTGGGAATGAGCAGTTCTTC. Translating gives CASSTTGTGGGNEQFF.

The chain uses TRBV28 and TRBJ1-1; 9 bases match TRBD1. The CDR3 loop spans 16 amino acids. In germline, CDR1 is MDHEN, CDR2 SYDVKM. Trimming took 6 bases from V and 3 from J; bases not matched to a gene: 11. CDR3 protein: CASRTGGVTRYTEAFF. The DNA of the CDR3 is TGTGCCAGCAGGACAGGGGGTGTCACGAGGTACACTGAAGCTTTCTTT.

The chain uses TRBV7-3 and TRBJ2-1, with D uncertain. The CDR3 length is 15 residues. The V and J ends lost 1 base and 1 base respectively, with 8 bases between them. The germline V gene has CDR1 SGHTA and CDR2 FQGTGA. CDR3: CASSLIAASYNEQFF. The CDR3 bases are TGTGCCAGCAGCTTAATCGCAGCTTCCTACAATGAGCAGTTCTTC.

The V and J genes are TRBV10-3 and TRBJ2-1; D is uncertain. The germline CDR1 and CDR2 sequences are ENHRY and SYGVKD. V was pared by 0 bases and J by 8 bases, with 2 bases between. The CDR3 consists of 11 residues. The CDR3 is CAISESYEQFF. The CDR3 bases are TGTGCCATCAGTGAGTCATATGAGCAGTTCTTC.

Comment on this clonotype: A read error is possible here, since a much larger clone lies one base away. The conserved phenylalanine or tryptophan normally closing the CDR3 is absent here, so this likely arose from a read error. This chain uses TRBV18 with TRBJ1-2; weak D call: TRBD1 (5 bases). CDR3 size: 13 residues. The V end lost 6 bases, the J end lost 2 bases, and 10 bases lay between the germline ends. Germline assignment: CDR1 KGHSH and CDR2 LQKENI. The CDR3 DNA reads TGTGCCAGCTCTCCTTGGGGCAACTATGGCTACACCCTC. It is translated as CASSPWGNYGYTL.

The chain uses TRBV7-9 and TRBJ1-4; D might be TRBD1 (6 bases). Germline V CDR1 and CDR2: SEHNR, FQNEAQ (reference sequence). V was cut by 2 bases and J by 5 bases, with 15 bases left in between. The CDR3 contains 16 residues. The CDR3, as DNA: TGTGCCAGCAGCTTATGGCCCCGGGACAAAAATGAAAAACTGTTTTTT. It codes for CASSLWPRDKNEKLFF.

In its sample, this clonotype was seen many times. CDR3 DNA sequence: TGTGCCAGCAGCCAAGGTGGAAGGGGGGGGGGAGGAGAGACCCAGTACTTC. Translating gives CASSQGGRGGGGETQYF. This chain joins TRBV3-1 and TRBJ2-5, with D perhaps matching TRBD2 (7 bases). CDR1 LGHDT and CDR2 YNNKEL come from the germline V gene (reference sequence). The V end was cut by 1 base, the J end by 4 bases, with 19 bases between. The CDR3 has 17 residues.

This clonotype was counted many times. CDR3 protein: CASSEEGGSSYNEQFF. In DNA, the CDR3 is TGTGCCAGCAGTGAAGAAGGGGGAAGCTCCTACAATGAGCAGTTCTTC. The V call is TRBV6-2 or TRBV6-3, the J call TRBJ2-1; perhaps TRBD1 as D (6 bases). The CDR3 runs 16 residues. Germline assignment: CDR1 MNHEY and CDR2 SVGEGT. The germline V and J ends were trimmed by 5 bases and 0 bases, with 14 bases remaining between them.

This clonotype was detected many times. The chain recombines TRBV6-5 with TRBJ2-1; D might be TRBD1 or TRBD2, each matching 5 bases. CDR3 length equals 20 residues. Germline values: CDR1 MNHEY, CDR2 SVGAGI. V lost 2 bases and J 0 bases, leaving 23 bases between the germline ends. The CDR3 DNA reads TGTGCCAGCAGTTACCTCCCCTTTCGGATCAGGGACGGCTCCTACAATGAGCAGTTCTTC. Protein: CASSYLPFRIRDGSYNEQFF.

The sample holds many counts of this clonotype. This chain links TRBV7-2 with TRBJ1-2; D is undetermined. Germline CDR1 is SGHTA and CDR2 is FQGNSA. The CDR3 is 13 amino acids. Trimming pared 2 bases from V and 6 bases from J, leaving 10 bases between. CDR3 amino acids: CASSLRRGDGYTF. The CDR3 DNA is TGTGCCAGCAGCTTAAGACGCGGAGATGGCTACACCTTC.

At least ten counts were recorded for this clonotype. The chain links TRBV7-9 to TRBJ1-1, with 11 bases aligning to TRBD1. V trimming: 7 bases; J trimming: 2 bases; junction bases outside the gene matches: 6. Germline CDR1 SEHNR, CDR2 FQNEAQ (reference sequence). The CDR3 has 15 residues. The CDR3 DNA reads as TGTGCCAGCACCCCGGGACAGGGGGTAAACACTGAAGCTTTCTTT. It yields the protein CASTPGQGVNTEAFF.